The 11 T cell receptor beta chains presented below share a single source sample, sequenced in a study of blood T cell repertoires in COVID-19. The assay was immunoSEQ multiplex PCR, and TCRdb's table has in-frame clones only and misses some. The table lists 150,000 to 200,000 clones, under 90% of them singletons. What was sequenced was peripheral blood. These receptors all come from a woman in her seventies with COVID-19, enrolled during active disease.

Concerning this clone: The same CDR3 can be traced to other DNA sequences in this sample. The chain links TRBV19 to TRBJ1-5; no definite D call. This CDR3 is 12 amino acids long. Trimming removed 5 bases at V and 1 base at J, with 3 bases between. From germline, CDR1 is LNHDA and CDR2 SQIVND (reference sequence). The CDR3 sequence: CASSLSNQPQHF. CDR3 nucleotides: TGTGCCAGTAGTTTAAGCAATCAGCCCCAGCATTTT.

As DNA, the CDR3 is TGTGCCAGCAGTAAACAGGGTAAAGGCTACACCTTC. It yields the protein CASSKQGKGYTF. This chain connects TRBV6-5 to TRBJ1-2, with D possibly matching TRBD1 (6 bases). Germline V gene data show CDR1 as MNHEY and CDR2 as SVGAGI. This CDR3 spans 12 amino acids. Trimming shortened V by 5 bases and J by 8 bases, and 12 bases separated the two germline ends.

The chain employs TRBV10-3 and TRBJ2-3; maybe TRBD2 (7 bases). Germline CDR1 is ENHRY and CDR2 is SYGVKD. The V end lost 6 bases, the J end lost 4 bases, and 20 bases lay between the germline ends. The CDR3 covers 16 residues. The CDR3 loop is CAISVSPGGPSDTQYF. CDR3 nucleotide sequence: TGTGCCATCAGCGTTTCCCCCGGGGGGCCCTCAGATACGCAGTATTTT.

The chain couples TRBV5-1 to TRBJ2-5; 11 bases are a match to TRBD2. This CDR3 contains 16 residues. V lost 0 bases to trimming and J lost 3 bases; unmatched junction nucleotides: 4. The germline gives CDR1 SGHRS, CDR2 YFSETQ. CDR3: CASSLAGSGREETQYF. CDR3 bases: TGCGCCAGCAGCTTGGCCGGTAGCGGGAGGGAAGAGACCCAGTACTTC.

The genes are TRBV15 and TRBJ2-1; tentative D call: TRBD2 (6 bases). V dropped 1 base and J dropped 9 bases, with 13 bases sitting between them. Germline CDR1 and CDR2: LNHNV and YYDKDF (reference sequence). The CDR3 has 14 residues. This CDR3 reads CATSRGRLGGEQFF. In DNA form, the CDR3 reads TGTGCCACCAGCAGAGGGCGACTGGGGGGTGAGCAGTTCTTC.

This clone appeared once. The V gene is TRBV28, the J gene TRBJ1-2; 9 positions match TRBD1. The CDR3 extends over 14 amino acids. V shed 6 bases and J 5 bases; nucleotides not matched to a gene: 7. From germline, CDR1 is MDHEN and CDR2 SYDVKM. As DNA, the CDR3 is TGTGCCAGCAGGGGGGTGACAGGGGGGTATGGCTACACCTTC. Amino acid sequence: CASRGVTGGYGYTF.

The chain links TRBV9 to TRBJ1-1; D gene unclear. V lost 2 bases and J 0 bases, leaving 17 bases between the germline ends. This CDR3 comprises 17 residues. The germline V gene has CDR1 SGDLS and CDR2 YYNGEE. The CDR3 nucleotides are TGTGCCAGCAGCGTTGGAGAAAGGCCGCTCTTGAACACTGAAGCTTTCTTT. It encodes CASSVGERPLLNTEAFF.

The J gene is TRBJ2-7, the V gene TRBV2, with 7 bases that match TRBD1. Germline V CDR1 and CDR2: SNHLY, FYNNEI. The CDR3 length is 13 residues. J lost 3 bases, V lost 6 bases, and 5 bases had no gene match. The CDR3, as DNA: TGTGCCAGCAGGTCGGGACAGAACTACGAGCAGTACGTC. Encoded protein: CASRSGQNYEQYV.

To note about this clone: At one of its ends the junction is not consistent with the germline gene, which may arise from a read error. The chain employs TRBV6-5 and TRBJ1-1; TRBD1 matches at 7 bases. CDR3 length equals 14 residues. The germline CDR1 and CDR2 sequences are MNHEY and SVGAGI. DNA of the CDR3: TGTGCCAGCAGCCAGGGGGTCTGGAACACTAAAGCTTTCTTT. It specifies CASSQGVWNTKAFF.

The V gene is TRBV7-2, the J gene TRBJ1-1; no definite D call. Trimming took 2 bases from V and 1 from J, leaving 8 bases between them. The CDR3 is 14 residues long. Germline V lookup: CDR1 SGHTA, CDR2 FQGNSA. The CDR3 loop reads CASSLKPGNTEAFF. CDR3 DNA sequence: TGTGCCAGCAGCTTAAAACCCGGGAACACTGAAGCTTTCTTT.

The chain joins TRBV6-5 to TRBJ1-2, with 8 positions matching TRBD1. V dropped 6 bases and J dropped 4; count of bases not matched to a gene: 7. There are 14 residues in the CDR3. The V gene's germline CDR1 is MNHEY and CDR2 SVGAGI. CDR3 loop: CASSSGTGTYGYTF. The CDR3 DNA follows: TGTGCCAGCAGCTCCGGGACAGGCACCTATGGCTACACCTTC.